Each of the 22 T cell receptor beta chains below was sequenced from the same sample in a study of blood T cell repertoires in COVID-19. Assay used: immunoSEQ multiplex PCR; TCRdb lists only in-frame clones, some missing. The sample yields about 87,000 clones, about four fifths seen once. Sequences were obtained from peripheral blood. The receptors shown here come from a woman aged 70 to 79 with acute or convalescent COVID-19.

The chain is built from TRBV6-5 and TRBJ2-7; possibly TRBD1 for D (6 bases). The germline gives CDR1 MNHEY, CDR2 SVGAGI. Trimming removed 5 bases from V and 2 bases from J, with 16 bases in between. The CDR3 length is 15 residues. The CDR3 region has the DNA TGTGCCAGCAGTCCACTCAGGGGCTCAACCTACGAGCAGTACTTC. Translation gives CASSPLRGSTYEQYF.

The chain joins TRBV10-1 to TRBJ2-5; D uncertain. The germline gives CDR1 WNHNN, CDR2 SYGVQD (reference sequence). Trimming removed 4 bases from V and 5 bases from J, with 11 bases in between. The CDR3 contains 13 residues. The CDR3 loop is CASSAEVRETQYF. The CDR3 nucleotides read TGCGCCAGCAGTGCTGAGGTTAGGGAGACCCAGTACTTC.

The chain has TRBV10-3 and TRBJ1-2, with 7 positions matching TRBD1. V lost 5 bases to trimming and J lost 2 bases; unmatched junction nucleotides: 2. The CDR3 sequence is 13 residues long. CDR1 is ENHRY and CDR2 is SYGVKD in the germline V gene. The CDR3 region is CAISTDRNYGYTF. CDR3 in DNA: TGTGCCATCAGTACGGACAGGAACTATGGCTACACCTTC.

The rearrangement links TRBV10-1 to TRBJ1-2; D gene uncertain. Germline assignment: CDR1 WNHNN and CDR2 SYGVQD (reference sequence). The CDR3 covers 13 residues. V was shortened by 3 bases and J by 7 bases, with 12 bases between the two germline ends. CDR3 in amino acids: CASSDHTSSGYTF. In nucleotides, the CDR3 is TGCGCCAGCAGTGACCACACGTCCTCTGGCTACACCTTC.

The V call is TRBV19, the J call TRBJ1-1; D not certain. Germline CDR1 and CDR2: LNHDA and SQIVND (reference sequence). This CDR3 is built from 18 residues. Trimming stripped 4 bases from V and 4 bases from J, with 25 bases between. The CDR3 spells CASSTRPQTAVRVTEAFF. The CDR3 DNA sequence: TGTGCCAGTAGTACACGACCCCAAACCGCGGTGAGGGTCACTGAAGCTTTCTTT.

This clone was counted only a few times. This rearrangement joins TRBV18 to TRBJ1-1, with D unclear. CDR1 KGHSH and CDR2 LQKENI come from the germline V gene. Trimming took 2 bases from V and 2 from J, leaving 12 bases between them. This CDR3 region has 15 residues. The CDR3 DNA sequence: TGTGCCAGCTCACCATTGGTGCCGGGAAACACTGAAGCTTTCTTT. The encoded protein is CASSPLVPGNTEAFF.

V gene TRBV6-5 combines with J gene TRBJ2-3; 8 positions match TRBD1. Losses at the gene ends were 4 bases for V and 5 bases for J; bases not matched to a gene: 8. The CDR3 has 15 residues. Germline loops: CDR1 MNHEY, CDR2 SVGAGI. CDR3: CASSSGTGDLDTQYF. The DNA of the CDR3 is TGTGCCAGCAGTTCCGGGACAGGAGACTTAGATACGCAGTATTTT.

V usage is TRBV25-1 and J usage is TRBJ1-2; TRBD1 agrees at 7 bases. Per the germline V gene, CDR1 is MGHDK and CDR2 is SYGVNS. J lost 3 bases, V lost 4 bases, and 5 bases had no gene match. The CDR3 has 14 amino acids. The CDR3 region has the DNA TGTGCCAGCAGTGCCTCAGACAGGGACTATGGCTACACCTTC. Translated: CASSASDRDYGYTF.

The chain joins TRBV7-3 to TRBJ2-7; 11 bases are a match to TRBD2. Trimming at V came to 5 bases and at J to 4 bases, leaving 4 bases not matched to a gene. CDR3 length: 14 amino acids. Germline loops: CDR1 SGHTA, CDR2 FQGTGA. The CDR3, as DNA: TGTGCCAGCAGCAGGACTAGCGGGCCGTACGAGCAGTACTTC. Residues: CASSRTSGPYEQYF.

V usage is TRBV28 and J usage is TRBJ2-7; tentatively, D is TRBD1 (5 bases). V gave up 5 bases and J gave up 9 bases, with 17 bases separating them. This CDR3 comprises 13 residues. CDR1 is MDHEN and CDR2 is SYDVKM in the germline V gene. The CDR3, as DNA: TGTGCCAGCAGTGCGACAGATAAATGGGGGCAGTACTTC. Protein product: CASSATDKWGQYF.

The V gene is TRBV7-2, the J gene TRBJ2-7, with D maybe TRBD2 (5 bases). Trimming took 0 bases from V and 11 from J, leaving 14 bases between them. From germline, CDR1 is SGHTA and CDR2 FQGNSA. The CDR3 covers 13 residues. CDR3 in DNA: TGTGCCAGCAGCTTAGCGCTAACGGGTAGCGAGTACTTC. The encoded protein is CASSLALTGSEYF.

The V gene is TRBV6-1, the J gene TRBJ2-4; the match to TRBD2 covers 10 bases. The ends lost 2 bases at V and 8 bases at J; junction bases unmatched: 12. The CDR3 covers 17 residues. Per germline, CDR1 MNHNS and CDR2 SASEGT. Here the CDR3 DNA reads TGTGCCAGCAGTGAAAGGAGCGGGGGGGGCCTAGGACACATTCAGTACTTC. It is translated as CASSERSGGGLGHIQYF.

The chain couples TRBV7-9 to TRBJ1-6; 7 nucleotides align to TRBD1. Germline lookup yields CDR1 SEHNR and CDR2 FQNEAQ (reference sequence). J lost 4 bases, V lost 5 bases, and 5 bases had no gene match. CDR3 length: 15 residues. CDR3 region: CASSPRGDYNSPLHF. CDR3 bases: TGTGCCAGCAGCCCCAGGGGGGATTATAATTCACCCCTCCACTTT.

Notes on this clone: The germline gene is not matched at one end of the junction; a read error may be the cause. The J gene is TRBJ2-5, the V gene TRBV7-7, with 9 nucleotides matching TRBD2. This CDR3 has 14 residues. Germline V gene lookup returns CDR1 SSHAT and CDR2 FNYEAQ (reference sequence). The DNA for the CDR3 is TGTGCTAGCAGCTTAGGCGGGGGGGCTGAAACCCAGTACTTC. It specifies CASSLGGGAETQYF.

This chain joins TRBV6-5 and TRBJ1-4; a weak D match, TRBD1 (6 bases). CDR3 length equals 14 residues. The ends were cut back, 7 bases at V and 5 bases at J, with 14 bases in the middle. In germline, CDR1 is MNHEY, CDR2 SVGAGI. The CDR3 DNA is TGTGCCAGCAAGGGAGGGGACACCAATGAAAAACTGTTTTTT. Protein product: CASKGGDTNEKLFF.

V and J are TRBV28 and TRBJ2-1; 12 nucleotides line up with TRBD2. The CDR3 has 15 amino acids. Trimming cost V 8 bases and J 6 bases; bases outside gene matches: 8. Germline-derived CDR1 and CDR2 are MDHEN and SYDVKM. This CDR3 reads CASLRTSGDINEQFF. For the CDR3, the DNA is TGTGCCAGCTTAAGGACTAGCGGGGACATCAATGAGCAGTTCTTC.

This clone was detected once. The CDR3: CASSLFFTAYGYTF. The CDR3 bases are TGTGCCAGCAGTTTATTTTTTACAGCCTATGGCTACACCTTC. The chain couples TRBV28 to TRBJ1-2; the D is unclear. This CDR3 comprises 14 residues. Germline loops: CDR1 MDHEN, CDR2 SYDVKM. Trimming stripped 1 base from V and 4 bases from J, with 10 bases between.

This chain uses TRBV7-2 with TRBJ2-1; 9 bases align to TRBD2. After removal of 1 base from V and 7 bases from J, the junction contained 5 bases not matched to a gene. Germline CDR1 and CDR2: SGHTA and FQGNSA. There are 15 residues in the CDR3. CDR3 protein: CASSLGAGGLNEQFF. As DNA, the CDR3 is TGTGCCAGCAGCTTAGGAGCGGGGGGCTTGAATGAGCAGTTCTTC.

This clone turned up a few times. Other DNA variants within this sample encode the same CDR3. The CDR3 region has the DNA TGTGCCAGCTCACCATCAGGGGGTGCTAATTCACCCCTCCACTTT. Protein product: CASSPSGGANSPLHF. The V call is TRBV18, the J call TRBJ1-6, with 7 bases identical to TRBD1. CDR1 KGHSH and CDR2 LQKENI come from the germline V gene. The CDR3 loop spans 15 amino acids. V gave up 2 bases and J gave up 6 bases; unmatched junction bases: 4.

The chain has TRBV6-1 and TRBJ1-5; 8 nucleotides align to TRBD1. Trimming cost V 5 bases and J 4 bases; bases outside gene matches: 7. The CDR3 loop spans 15 amino acids. The germline V gene has CDR1 MNHNS and CDR2 SASEGT. The CDR3 nucleotides read TGTGCCAGCAGTTTAGAACAGGGGGGGAATCAGCCCCAGCATTTT. Protein product: CASSLEQGGNQPQHF.

This chain joins TRBV28 and TRBJ1-2; possible D gene TRBD1, 6 bases. Germline assignment: CDR1 MDHEN and CDR2 SYDVKM. The V end lost 1 base, the J end lost 6 bases, and 15 bases lay between the germline ends. The CDR3 has 15 residues. The CDR3 loop is CASSLYPAGGNGYTF. CDR3 DNA sequence: TGTGCCAGCAGTTTATATCCGGCGGGGGGCAATGGCTACACCTTC.

The rearrangement joins TRBV4-2 to TRBJ1-3, with D possibly matching TRBD1 (6 bases). Germline V CDR1 and CDR2: LGHNA, YNFKEQ. There are 15 residues in the CDR3. V lost 0 bases, J lost 4 bases, and 10 bases lay in between. CDR3 coding DNA: TGTGCCAGCAGCCAAGAACGCCAGGGGGGAAACACCATATATTTT. Translated: CASSQERQGGNTIYF.